The present T cell receptor beta chain was sequenced within a study of blood T cells in healthy people across ages. Isolation yielded PBMCs, at least 7 million per sample, in every case. The CDR3 contains 18 residues. The germline CDR1 and CDR2 sequences are MGHRA and YSYEKL. Study-wide results and caveats: Long-lived and aged donors differed, with more naive CD4+ cells and higher diversity in the long-lived. CMV status of donors was unknown, possibly confounding expanded clonotype changes.

The authors ran a second PCR of roughly 6 to 11 cycles using a sample-barcoded 5' primer and a J-beta primer mix. Tagging of each cDNA molecule was performed by a template-switch adaptor with 12 random nucleotides. TCRdb analysed the 5' RACE reads with MiXCR anew, one entry per CDR3 protein. The sample carries roughly 1,500,000 distinct CDR3 sequences, approximately 38% recorded once. Note on this clonotype: Its matching antigen is unknown. Mismatch with germline at one junction end may stem from a read error.

The chain uses TRBV4-1 and TRBJ2-7, with D possibly matching TRBD2 (6 bases). This receptor was taken from a woman aged 18-30 years in good health. Sequenced material: blood. CDR3 sequence: CASSQLIGGDSSYNEQYF. CDR3 DNA sequence: TGTGCCAGCAGCCAACTAATTGGCGGGGATTCGAGCTACAATGAGCAGTACTTC.